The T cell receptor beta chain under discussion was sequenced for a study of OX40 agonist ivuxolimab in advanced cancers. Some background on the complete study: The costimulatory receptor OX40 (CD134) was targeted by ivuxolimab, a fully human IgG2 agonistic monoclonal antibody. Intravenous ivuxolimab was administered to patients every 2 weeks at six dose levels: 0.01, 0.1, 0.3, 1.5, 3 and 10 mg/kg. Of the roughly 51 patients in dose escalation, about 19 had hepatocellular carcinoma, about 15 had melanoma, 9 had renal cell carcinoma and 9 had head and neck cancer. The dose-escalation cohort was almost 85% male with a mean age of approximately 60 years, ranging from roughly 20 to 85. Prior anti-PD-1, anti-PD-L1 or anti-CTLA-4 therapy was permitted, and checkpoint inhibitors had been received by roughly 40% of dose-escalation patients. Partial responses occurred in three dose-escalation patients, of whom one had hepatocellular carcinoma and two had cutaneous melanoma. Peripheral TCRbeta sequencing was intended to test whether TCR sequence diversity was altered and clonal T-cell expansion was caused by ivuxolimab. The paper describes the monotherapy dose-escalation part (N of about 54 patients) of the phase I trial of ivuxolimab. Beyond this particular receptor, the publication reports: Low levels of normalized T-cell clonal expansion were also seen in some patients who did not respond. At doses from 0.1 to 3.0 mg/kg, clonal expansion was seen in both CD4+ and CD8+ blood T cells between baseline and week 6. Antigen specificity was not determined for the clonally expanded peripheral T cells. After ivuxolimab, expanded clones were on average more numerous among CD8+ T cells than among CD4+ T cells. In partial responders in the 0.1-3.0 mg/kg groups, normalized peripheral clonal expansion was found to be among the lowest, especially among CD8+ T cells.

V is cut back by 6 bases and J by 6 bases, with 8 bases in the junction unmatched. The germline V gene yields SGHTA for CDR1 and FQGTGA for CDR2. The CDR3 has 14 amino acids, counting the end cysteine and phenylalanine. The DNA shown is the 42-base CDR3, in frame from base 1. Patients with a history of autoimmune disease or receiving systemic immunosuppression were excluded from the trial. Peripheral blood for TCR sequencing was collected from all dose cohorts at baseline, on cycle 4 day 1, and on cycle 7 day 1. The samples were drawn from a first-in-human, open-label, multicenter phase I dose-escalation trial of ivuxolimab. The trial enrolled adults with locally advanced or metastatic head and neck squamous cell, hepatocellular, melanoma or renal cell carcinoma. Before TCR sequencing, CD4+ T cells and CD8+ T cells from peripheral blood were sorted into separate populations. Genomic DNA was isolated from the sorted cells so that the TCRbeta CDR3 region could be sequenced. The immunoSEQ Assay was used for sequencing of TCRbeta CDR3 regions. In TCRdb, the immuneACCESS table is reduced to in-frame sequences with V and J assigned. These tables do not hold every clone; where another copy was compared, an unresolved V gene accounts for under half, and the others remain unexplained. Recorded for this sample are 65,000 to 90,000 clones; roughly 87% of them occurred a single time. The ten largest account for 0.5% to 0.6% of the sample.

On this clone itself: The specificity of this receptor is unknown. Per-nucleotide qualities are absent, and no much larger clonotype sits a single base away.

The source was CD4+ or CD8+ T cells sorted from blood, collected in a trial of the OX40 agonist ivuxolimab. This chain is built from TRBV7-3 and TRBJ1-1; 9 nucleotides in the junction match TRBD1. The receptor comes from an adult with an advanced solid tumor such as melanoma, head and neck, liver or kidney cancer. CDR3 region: CASSPTGGASEAFF. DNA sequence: TGTGCCAGCAGTCCTACAGGGGGCGCTTCTGAAGCTTTCTTT.